A selection of T cell receptor beta chains follows, all from one sample in a study of T cells after yellow fever vaccination. TCRdb ran MiXCR on the 5' RACE reads and lists one entry per CDR3 protein. The sample includes fewer than 450,000 distinct CDR3 sequences, around 10% of them seen just once. The source material was PBMCs, sampled on the day of the first yellow fever vaccination. These receptors were obtained from a man aged 18 to 35 who received the YFV17D yellow fever vaccine. Each CDR3 is given with its conserved first and last residue. D genes are given only for firm matches. Clone size appears in some rows only: once, few, many, or a class for an expanded clone.

V gene: TRBV7-9
D gene: NA
J gene: TRBJ1-1
clone size: NA
CDR3 DNA: TGTGCCAGCAGCTTATTAACAGGTCGGGGTGAAGCTTTCTTT
CDR3 protein: CASSLLTGRGEAFF

V gene: TRBV10-1
D gene: NA
J gene: TRBJ2-1
clone size: few
CDR3 DNA: TGCGCCAGCAGTGATGAGGGTAAGGATGAGCAGTTCTTC
CDR3 protein: CASSDEGKDEQFF

V gene: TRBV12-3/TRBV12-4
D gene: NA
J gene: TRBJ1-5
clone size: NA
CDR3 DNA: TGTACCAGCAGTTTTTTGGGGAGGGGCAATCAGCCCCAGCATTTT
CDR3 protein: CTSSFLGRGNQPQHF

V gene: TRBV6-5
D gene: NA
J gene: TRBJ2-4
clone size: few
CDR3 DNA: TGTGCCAGCAGTTACGGGCAGGCCAAAAACATTCAGTACTTC
CDR3 protein: CASSYGQAKNIQYF

V gene: TRBV18
D gene: NA
J gene: TRBJ1-5
clone size: NA
CDR3 DNA: TGTGCCAGCTCACCCGAGAGCAATCAGCCCCAGCATTTT
CDR3 protein: CASSPESNQPQHF

V gene: TRBV15
D gene: NA
J gene: TRBJ2-1
clone size: NA
CDR3 DNA: TGTGCCACCAGCAGAGATCTCACGGTCAAGGGGGTGAAGTGGGACAATGAGCAGTTCTTC
CDR3 protein: CATSRDLTVKGVKWDNEQFF

V gene: TRBV5-1
D gene: NA
J gene: TRBJ1-3
clone size: few
CDR3 DNA: TGCGCCAGCAGCCAAAGCCTCTCTGGAAACACCATATATTTT
CDR3 protein: CASSQSLSGNTIYF

V gene: TRBV20-1
D gene: NA
J gene: TRBJ1-1
clone size: NA
CDR3 DNA: TGCAGTGCCCCACAGGCGCAGACAGCGAACACTGAAGCTTTCTTT
CDR3 protein: CSAPQAQTANTEAFF

V gene: TRBV28
D gene: NA
J gene: TRBJ2-1
clone size: NA
CDR3 DNA: TGTGCCAGCAGTTGGGGCCCCAACAATGAGCAGTTCTTC
CDR3 protein: CASSWGPNNEQFF

V gene: TRBV7-9
D gene: TRBD1
J gene: TRBJ1-1
clone size: few
CDR3 DNA: TGTGCCAGCAGCTCCACGGGACAGGTACTCTTT
CDR3 protein: CASSSTGQVLF

V gene: TRBV10-3
D gene: TRBD1
J gene: TRBJ1-4
clone size: few
CDR3 DNA: TGTGCCATCAGGGGACAGGTTAAAGAAAAACTGTTTTTT
CDR3 protein: CAIRGQVKEKLFF

V gene: TRBV24-1
D gene: NA
J gene: TRBJ2-1
clone size: NA
CDR3 DNA: TGTGCCACCAGTGATTTGGCCACCCGCTTGTGGTTC
CDR3 protein: CATSDLATRLWF

V gene: TRBV6-5
D gene: NA
J gene: TRBJ2-5
clone size: few
CDR3 DNA: TGTGCCAGCAGTTTCATCCCGAGGGGACAAGAGACCCAGTACTTC
CDR3 protein: CASSFIPRGQETQYF

V gene: TRBV19
D gene: NA
J gene: TRBJ1-1
clone size: few
CDR3 DNA: TGTGCCAGTAAAGGTGATCCGAGCACTGAAGCTTTCTTT
CDR3 protein: CASKGDPSTEAFF

V gene: TRBV4-3
D gene: NA
J gene: TRBJ2-1
clone size: NA
CDR3 DNA: TGCGCCAGCAGCCGCTCAAGGGTCTCCTACAATGAGCAGTTCTTC
CDR3 protein: CASSRSRVSYNEQFF

V gene: TRBV4-2
D gene: NA
J gene: TRBJ1-2
clone size: NA
CDR3 DNA: TGTGCCAGCAGCCAAGATGCCAGCTATGGCTACACCTTC
CDR3 protein: CASSQDASYGYTF

V gene: TRBV7-2
D gene: NA
J gene: TRBJ2-1
clone size: many
CDR3 DNA: TGTGCCAGCAGAGTCACCGGGACCGATTACAATGAGCAGTTCTTC
CDR3 protein: CASRVTGTDYNEQFF

V gene: TRBV3-1
D gene: TRBD1
J gene: TRBJ2-1
clone size: NA
CDR3 DNA: TGTGCCAGCAACTCCGGGACAGGGAGTTACAATGAGCAGTTCTTC
CDR3 protein: CASNSGTGSYNEQFF

V gene: TRBV20-1
D gene: NA
J gene: TRBJ2-6
clone size: few
CDR3 DNA: TGCAGTGCTAGAGGTATGACAGGACGGATCTCTGGGGCCAACGTCCTGACTTTC
CDR3 protein: CSARGMTGRISGANVLTF

V gene: TRBV7-3
D gene: TRBD1
J gene: TRBJ2-3
clone size: NA
CDR3 DNA: TGTGCCAGCAGTCGGACAGGGTCAGATACGCAGTATTTT
CDR3 protein: CASSRTGSDTQYF

V gene: TRBV5-4
D gene: NA
J gene: TRBJ2-7
clone size: NA
CDR3 DNA: TGTGCCAGCAGCCGAGGGGGGACCTCTTGGAGCGACGAGCAGTACTTC
CDR3 protein: CASSRGGTSWSDEQYF

V gene: TRBV2
D gene: NA
J gene: TRBJ1-5
clone size: few
CDR3 DNA: TGTGCCAGCAGTGATAATTGGGGCGGACAGCCCCAGCATTTT
CDR3 protein: CASSDNWGGQPQHF

V gene: TRBV3-1
D gene: NA
J gene: TRBJ2-3
clone size: many
CDR3 DNA: TGTGCCAGCAGCCAAACTCCCCTAGCGGATACGCAGTATTTT
CDR3 protein: CASSQTPLADTQYF

V gene: TRBV9
D gene: NA
J gene: TRBJ1-1
clone size: few
CDR3 DNA: TGTGCCAGCAGCGTAGTGAGAGGAAACACTGAAGCTTTCTTT
CDR3 protein: CASSVVRGNTEAFF

V gene: TRBV4-2
D gene: TRBD2
J gene: TRBJ2-5
clone size: many
CDR3 DNA: TGTGCCAGCAGCCAAGGTAGCGGGACACAAGAGACCCAGTACTTC
CDR3 protein: CASSQGSGTQETQYF

V gene: TRBV7-2
D gene: NA
J gene: TRBJ1-2
clone size: few
CDR3 DNA: TGTGCCAGCAGCTTAAAGTGGGCTGACTATGGCTACACCTTC
CDR3 protein: CASSLKWADYGYTF

V gene: TRBV19
D gene: NA
J gene: TRBJ2-2
clone size: NA
CDR3 DNA: TGTGCCAGTAGTATCCCCGAGACGGCCTTTGGGGAGCTGTTTTTT
CDR3 protein: CASSIPETAFGELFF

V gene: TRBV7-3
D gene: TRBD1
J gene: TRBJ2-3
clone size: NA
CDR3 DNA: TGTGCCAGCAGCGCCTCAGGGGGTAGAGATACGCAGTATTTT
CDR3 protein: CASSASGGRDTQYF

V gene: TRBV4-3
D gene: NA
J gene: TRBJ2-1
clone size: few
CDR3 DNA: TGCGCCAGCAGCCACGAGCGACAAAACAATGAGCAGTTCTTC
CDR3 protein: CASSHERQNNEQFF

V gene: TRBV29-1
D gene: NA
J gene: TRBJ2-1
clone size: few
CDR3 DNA: TGCAGCGTTGCCGCGACCTCCTACAATGAGCAGTTCTTC
CDR3 protein: CSVAATSYNEQFF

V gene: TRBV15
D gene: NA
J gene: TRBJ2-6
clone size: NA
CDR3 DNA: TGTGCCACCAGCAGAGCGGGGGCCAACGTCCTGACTTTC
CDR3 protein: CATSRAGANVLTF

V gene: TRBV12-3/TRBV12-4
D gene: NA
J gene: TRBJ2-7
clone size: few
CDR3 DNA: TGTGCCAGCAGCCTGGGGGCCGTCCCCTACGAGCAGTACTTC
CDR3 protein: CASSLGAVPYEQYF

V gene: TRBV23-1
D gene: NA
J gene: TRBJ2-6
clone size: few
CDR3 DNA: TGCGCCAGCAGTCTTGGGGACGGCTCTGGGGCCAACGTCCTGACTTTC
CDR3 protein: CASSLGDGSGANVLTF

V gene: TRBV7-3
D gene: NA
J gene: TRBJ2-3
clone size: many
CDR3 DNA: TGTGCCAGCAGCTTAGTAGGGGTCCGAGATACGCAGTATTTT
CDR3 protein: CASSLVGVRDTQYF

V gene: TRBV2
D gene: TRBD1
J gene: TRBJ2-5
clone size: NA
CDR3 DNA: TGTGCCAGCAGCCCCCGGGACAGGGAAGGCGAGACCCAGTACTTC
CDR3 protein: CASSPRDREGETQYF

V gene: TRBV11-2
D gene: NA
J gene: TRBJ2-5
clone size: many
CDR3 DNA: TGTGCCAGCAGCCGAGGGTCAGACCAAGAGACCCAGTACTTC
CDR3 protein: CASSRGSDQETQYF

V gene: TRBV11-2
D gene: NA
J gene: TRBJ2-7
clone size: few
CDR3 DNA: TGTGCCAGCAGCTTAGGTGGACGGATGAGCTCCTACGAGCAGTACTTC
CDR3 protein: CASSLGGRMSSYEQYF

V gene: TRBV10-3
D gene: NA
J gene: TRBJ1-2
clone size: few
CDR3 DNA: TGTGCCATCAGTGACAGGGAGGGATTTCATGGCTACACCTTC
CDR3 protein: CAISDREGFHGYTF

V gene: TRBV28
D gene: TRBD1
J gene: TRBJ1-4
clone size: few
CDR3 DNA: TGTGCCAGCAGTTTAATCAGGAGACAGGGAGGAGAAAAACTGTTTTTT
CDR3 protein: CASSLIRRQGGEKLFF

V gene: TRBV7-3
D gene: NA
J gene: TRBJ2-2
clone size: NA
CDR3 DNA: TGTGCCAGCAGCCCAGGGGAGGTCGGGGAGCTGTTTTTT
CDR3 protein: CASSPGEVGELFF